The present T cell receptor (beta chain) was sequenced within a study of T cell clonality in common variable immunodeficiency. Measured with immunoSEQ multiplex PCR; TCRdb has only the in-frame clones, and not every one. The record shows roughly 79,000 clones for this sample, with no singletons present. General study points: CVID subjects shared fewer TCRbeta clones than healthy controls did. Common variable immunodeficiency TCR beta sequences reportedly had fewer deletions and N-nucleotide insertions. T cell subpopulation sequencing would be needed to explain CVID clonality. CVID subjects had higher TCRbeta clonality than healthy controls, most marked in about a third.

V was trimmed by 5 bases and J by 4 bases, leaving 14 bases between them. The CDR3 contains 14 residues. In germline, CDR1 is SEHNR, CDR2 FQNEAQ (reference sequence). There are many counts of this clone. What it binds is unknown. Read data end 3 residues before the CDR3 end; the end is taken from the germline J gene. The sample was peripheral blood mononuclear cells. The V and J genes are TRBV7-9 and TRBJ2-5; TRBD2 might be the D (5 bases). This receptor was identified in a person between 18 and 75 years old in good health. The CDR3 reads CASSPRGLGETQYF. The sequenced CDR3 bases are TGTGCCAGCAGCCCACGCGGGCTCGGAGAGACC.